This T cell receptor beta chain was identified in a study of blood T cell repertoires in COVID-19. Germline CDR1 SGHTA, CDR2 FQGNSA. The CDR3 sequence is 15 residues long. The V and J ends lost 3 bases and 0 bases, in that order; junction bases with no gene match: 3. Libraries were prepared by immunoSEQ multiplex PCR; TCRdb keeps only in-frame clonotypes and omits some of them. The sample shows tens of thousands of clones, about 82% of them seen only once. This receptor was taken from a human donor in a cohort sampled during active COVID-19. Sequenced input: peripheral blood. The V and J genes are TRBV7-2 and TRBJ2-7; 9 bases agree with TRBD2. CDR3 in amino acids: CASSFSSGISYEQYF. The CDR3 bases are TGTGCCAGCAGCTTTTCTAGCGGGATCTCCTACGAGCAGTACTTC.